Included here is one T cell receptor beta chain sequence, with context. Its antigen is unidentified. The source of the sample is a study of T-cell reconstitution after alpha-beta-depleted transplantation in children. Using unique molecular identifiers, the investigators prepared the TCRbeta library. A single record per CDR3 protein comes from TCRdb applying MiXCR to the PCR reads. The sample has approximately 520,000 distinct CDR3 sequences; about 10% are singletons. The junction had 5 bases not matched to a gene; V was cut back by 0 bases and J by 4 bases. Germline V CDR1 and CDR2: DFQATT, SNEGSKA (reference sequence). The CDR3 is 14 amino acids. Study results and caveats: Some patients' high day-60 TCRbeta diversity was traced to surviving recipient T cells and thymic progenitors. T-cell counts and diversity at one year post-transplant came mainly from newly produced T cells. Roughly two months post-transplant, alpha-beta T cells reportedly originated from several hundred graft clones that had expanded.

The sequence was obtained from a female patient aged 2-10 years who had a stem cell transplant for aplastic anemia, so the T cells may come from the graft donor. Sequences were derived from PBMCs, mostly from graft donor cells, sampled 180 days after TCRalphabeta/CD19-depleted stem cell transplant. V is TRBV20-1 and J is TRBJ2-5, with 7 nucleotides matching TRBD2. The CDR3 region has the DNA TGCAGTGCTAGAGATGGGAGGGCCGGAGAGACCCAGTACTTC. Its protein is CSARDGRAGETQYF.